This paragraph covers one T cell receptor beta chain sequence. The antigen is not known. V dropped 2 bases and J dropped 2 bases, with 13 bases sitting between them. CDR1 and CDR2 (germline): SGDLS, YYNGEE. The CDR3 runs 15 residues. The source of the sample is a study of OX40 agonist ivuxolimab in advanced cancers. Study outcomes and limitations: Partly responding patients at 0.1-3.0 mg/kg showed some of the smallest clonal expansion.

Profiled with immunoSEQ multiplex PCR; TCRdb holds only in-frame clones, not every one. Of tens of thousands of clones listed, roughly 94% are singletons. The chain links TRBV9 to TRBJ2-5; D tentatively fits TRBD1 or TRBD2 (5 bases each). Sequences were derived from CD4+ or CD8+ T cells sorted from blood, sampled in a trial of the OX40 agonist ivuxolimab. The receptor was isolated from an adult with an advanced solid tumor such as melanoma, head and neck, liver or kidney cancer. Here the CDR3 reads CASSVSGWGQETQYF. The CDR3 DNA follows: TGTGCCAGCAGCGTGTCGGGGTGGGGGCAAGAGACCCAGTACTTC. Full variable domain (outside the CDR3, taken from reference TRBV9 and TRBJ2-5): DSGVTQTPKHLITATGQRVTLRCSPRSGDLSVYWYQQSLDQGLQFLIQYYNGEERAKGNILERFSAQQFPDLHSELNLSSLELGDSALYFCASSVSGWGQETQYFGPGTRLLVL.